This T cell receptor beta chain was profiled in a study of cytomegalovirus exposure and HLA in healthy donors. Study-level points and caveats: HLA alleles showed associations with 15,000 to 20,000 TCR beta sequences in a later analysis, at a 0.05 false discovery rate. Presence/absence analyses supposed approximately even sequencing depth among donors. Rare TCR sequences predominated, though certain public TCRs were found in many donors.

On this clone: Its antigen is currently unknown.

Researchers ran the PCR with 60 Vbeta and 13 Jbeta primers. Clones were sequenced by immunoSEQ multiplex PCR, and TCRdb holds only the in-frame ones, with some missing. Reported are approximately 120,000 clones; the ten largest clones contain 2.2%. Sequencing used PBMCs. This sequence originates from a man in his forties or fifties in good health and CMV-seronegative.

The CDR3 DNA is TGTGCCAGCAGTTCTGGGAGGGGGGTGAATACGCAGTATTTT. Its translation: CASSSGRGVNTQYF. J is TRBJ2-3 and V is TRBV7-2; weak D call: TRBD2 (7 bases). V was shortened by 6 bases and J by 7 bases, with 17 bases between the two germline ends. This CDR3 contains 14 residues. Germline values: CDR1 SGHTA, CDR2 FQGNSA.